The source of this T cell receptor beta chain is a study of metastatic and nonmetastatic thyroid tumors. J was trimmed by 1 base and V by 0 bases; bases with no gene match: 5. The CDR3 runs to 16 residues. Germline V gene lookup returns CDR1 SGHRS and CDR2 YFSETQ. TCRdb recomputed clones from the PCR reads via MiXCR. Altogether 25,000 to 30,000 clones are present, around 4% being singletons, with the ten largest covering under 4%. Before thyroid surgery, none of the patients had received any treatment. There are a few counts of this clone. The rearrangement uses TRBV5-1 and TRBJ2-7; 9 bases fit TRBD1. Material for sequencing was blood. The clonotype was recovered from a male donor with papillary thyroid cancer or a benign thyroid nodule (not recorded which). Some clones in this sample may be carry-over from other donors' samples. The CDR3 spells CASSLDVGTGSYEQYF. CDR3 nucleotide sequence: TGCGCCAGCAGCTTGGACGTGGGGACAGGGTCCTACGAGCAGTACTTC.